The sequence of this TCR beta chain was determined in a study of blood T cell repertoires in COVID-19. The wider study: The samples span acute and convalescent COVID-19 from the United States, Italy and Spain. Sources were T cells, B-cell-depleted T cells, or PBMCs; the material itself was cDNA or gDNA.

Profiled with immunoSEQ multiplex PCR; TCRdb holds only in-frame clones, not every one. The sample holds about 260,000 clones, about 90% seen once. This CDR3 contains 16 residues. Germline V CDR1 and CDR2: LNHDA, SQIVND (reference sequence). V was trimmed by 6 bases and J by 0 bases, leaving 15 bases between them. Material: peripheral blood. The clonotype was recovered from a middle-aged woman with acute or convalescent COVID-19. The J gene is TRBJ1-5, the V gene TRBV19; D is possibly TRBD1 (5 bases). CDR3 bases: TGTGCCAGTAGCTCCTCTTACGGGGGTAGCAATCAGCCCCAGCATTTT. It codes for CASSSSYGGSNQPQHF.